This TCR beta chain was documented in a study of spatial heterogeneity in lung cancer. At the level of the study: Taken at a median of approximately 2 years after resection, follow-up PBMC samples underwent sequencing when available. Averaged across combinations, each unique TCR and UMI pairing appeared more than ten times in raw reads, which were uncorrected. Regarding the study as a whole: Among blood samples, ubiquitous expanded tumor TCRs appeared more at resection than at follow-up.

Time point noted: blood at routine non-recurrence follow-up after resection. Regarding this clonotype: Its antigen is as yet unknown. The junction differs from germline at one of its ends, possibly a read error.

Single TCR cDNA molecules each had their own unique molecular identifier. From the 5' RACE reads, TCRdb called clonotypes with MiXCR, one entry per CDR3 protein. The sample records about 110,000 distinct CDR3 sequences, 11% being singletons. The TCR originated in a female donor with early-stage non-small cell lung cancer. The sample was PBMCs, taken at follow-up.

The CDR3 DNA sequence: TGTGCCAGCAGCACAGCGGTACCTAGCTCCTACGAGCGGTACTTC. Its translation: CASSTAVPSSYERYF. The genes are TRBV7-9 and TRBJ2-7, with D maybe TRBD2 (5 bases). The CDR3 covers 15 residues. The germline gives CDR1 SEHNR, CDR2 FQNEAQ (reference sequence).